The 22 T cell receptor beta chains below come from one sample, sequenced in a study of technical replicates of blood from a handful of donors. Here immunoSEQ multiplex PCR was the method, and the copy in TCRdb shows in-frame clones only, minus some. The repertoire includes about 89,000 clones, about 94% of them detected once, and about 0.25% sits in the top ten. Input material: T cells isolated from PBMCs. The receptors were sampled from a human donor in good health.

The chain uses TRBV11-2 and TRBJ1-1, with D uncertain. V was trimmed by 3 bases and J by 3 bases, leaving 8 bases between them. The length of the CDR3 is 13 residues. The germline gives CDR1 SGHAT, CDR2 FQNNGV. CDR3 protein: CASSFNEDTEAFF. Here the CDR3 DNA reads TGTGCCAGCAGCTTCAACGAGGACACTGAAGCTTTCTTT.

V is TRBV5-1 and J is TRBJ2-7; tentative D call: TRBD2 (6 bases). The germline CDR1 and CDR2 sequences are SGHRS and YFSETQ. The CDR3 covers 14 residues. The V end was cut by 6 bases, the J end by 5 bases, with 18 bases between. CDR3 sequence (DNA): TGCGCCAGCATGAGGGAGGTGTTGTCTAACGAGCAGTACTTC. Translation: CASMREVLSNEQYF.

V usage is TRBV5-1 and J usage is TRBJ2-1, with 9 bases that match TRBD1. CDR1 is SGHRS, CDR2 YFSETQ, per germline. Trimming removed 2 bases from V and 0 bases from J; junction bases left unmatched: 6. The CDR3 spans 17 residues. The CDR3 DNA follows: TGCGCCAGCAGCTTAGACAGGGGGGGAAGCTCCTACAATGAGCAGTTCTTC. Its protein is CASSLDRGGSSYNEQFF.

The genes are TRBV7-6 and TRBJ2-7, with 7 bases lining up with TRBD2. In germline, CDR1 is SGHVS, CDR2 FNYEAQ. The ends lost 5 bases at V and 3 bases at J; junction bases unmatched: 7. The CDR3 has 14 amino acids. The CDR3 DNA is TGTGCCAGCAGCCCCCGGGGCGGGAGCTACGAGCAGTACTTC. It is translated as CASSPRGGSYEQYF. The entire variable domain, with the rest obtained from reference TRBV7-6 and TRBJ2-7, is as follows: GAGVSQSPRYKVTKRGQDVALRCDPISGHVSLYWYRQALGQGPEFLTYFNYEAQQDKSGLPNDRFSAERPEGSISTLTIQRTEQRDSAMYRCASSPRGGSYEQYFGPGTRLTVT.

The CDR3 is CASSLNREGASPLHF. The CDR3 DNA follows: TGCGCCAGCAGCCTGAACCGGGAGGGGGCTTCACCCCTCCACTTT. This chain joins TRBV4-1 and TRBJ1-6, with 7 positions matching TRBD1. From germline, CDR1 is MGHRA and CDR2 YSYEKL. The CDR3 has 15 amino acids. Germline trimming cut 4 bases from V and 9 bases from J; bases unmatched to any gene: 9.

The chain uses TRBV7-9 and TRBJ2-7, with D unclear. Germline lookup yields CDR1 SEHNR and CDR2 FQNEAQ (reference sequence). CDR3 size: 15 residues. Trimming took off 1 base at V and 3 bases at J, with 13 bases between the two ends. CDR3 in amino acids: CASSLGESLVYEQYF. The CDR3 nucleotides are TGTGCCAGCAGCTTAGGTGAGAGTTTGGTCTACGAGCAGTACTTC.

The chain is built from TRBV19 and TRBJ2-4, with 12 nucleotides matching TRBD2. Trimming cost V 5 bases and J 0 bases; bases outside gene matches: 11. The CDR3 has 19 residues. Looked up from germline, CDR1 is LNHDA and CDR2 is SQIVND (reference sequence). The CDR3 nucleotides are TGTGCCAGTAGTCCTCGAGGGACTAGCGGGCAGCTAGCCAAAAACATTCAGTACTTC. Translating it yields CASSPRGTSGQLAKNIQYF. The whole variable domain, filled in from reference TRBV19 and TRBJ2-4, reads DGGITQSPKYLFRKEGQNVTLSCEQNLNHDAMYWYRQDPGQGLRLIYYSQIVNDFQKGDIAEGYSVSREKKESFPLTVTSAQKNPTAFYLCASSPRGTSGQLAKNIQYFGAGTRLSVL.

The rearrangement links TRBV2 to TRBJ1-5, with 9 bases that match TRBD1. CDR3 length equals 14 residues. Germline values: CDR1 SNHLY, CDR2 FYNNEI. The V and J ends lost 8 bases and 4 bases, in that order; junction bases with no gene match: 6. CDR3 nucleotides: TGTGCCAGCTTGGGACAGGGTCTAAATCAGCCCCAGCATTTT. Translation gives CASLGQGLNQPQHF.

This chain uses TRBV7-6 with TRBJ1-1; possibly TRBD1 for D (5 bases). The CDR3 runs 15 residues. The germline V gene encodes CDR1 SGHVS and CDR2 FNYEAQ. The V gene lost 5 bases and the J gene lost 5 bases, with 18 bases spanning the gap. The CDR3 coding sequence is TGTGCCAGCAGCCACGGTGGCAGGGCTGGTACTGAAGCTTTCTTT. Protein product: CASSHGGRAGTEAFF. Based on the CDR3 plus reference TRBV7-6 and TRBJ1-1, the full variable domain is GAGVSQSPRYKVTKRGQDVALRCDPISGHVSLYWYRQALGQGPEFLTYFNYEAQQDKSGLPNDRFSAERPEGSISTLTIQRTEQRDSAMYRCASSHGGRAGTEAFFGQGTRLTVV.

V and J are TRBV6-1 and TRBJ1-4; tentative D call: TRBD1 (5 bases). Germline CDR1 reads MNHNS; CDR2 reads SASEGT. The CDR3 is 14 residues long. V lost 6 bases to trimming and J lost 7 bases, with 15 bases between them. CDR3 nucleotide sequence: TGTGCCAGCAGCGACAGCGTTGTTAGTGAAAAACTGTTTTTT. It yields the protein CASSDSVVSEKLFF.

This clone occurred once. This rearrangement joins TRBV6-6 to TRBJ2-1; D remains unclear. Trimming removed 5 bases at V and 5 bases at J, with 7 bases between. The germline gives CDR1 MNHNY, CDR2 SVGAGI (reference sequence). The CDR3 is 12 residues long. CDR3 residues: CASSPRNNEQFF. The CDR3 bases are TGTGCCAGCAGTCCGAGAAACAATGAGCAGTTCTTC.

V is TRBV29-1 and J is TRBJ1-1; possible D gene TRBD1, 5 bases. Trimming took off 4 bases at V and 0 bases at J, with 9 bases between the two ends. Germline lookup yields CDR1 SQVTM and CDR2 ANQGSEA. The CDR3 length is 13 residues. CDR3 residues: CSVGRQLNTEAFF. The DNA of the CDR3 is TGCAGCGTTGGTCGACAGTTGAACACTGAAGCTTTCTTT.

The rearrangement links TRBV19 to TRBJ1-1; possible D gene TRBD1, 5 bases. Germline lookup yields CDR1 LNHDA and CDR2 SQIVND (reference sequence). This CDR3 has 16 amino acids. V dropped 0 bases and J dropped 4 bases, with 15 bases sitting between them. This chain's CDR3 is CASSIDWEGSRTEAFF. The CDR3 region has the DNA TGTGCCAGTAGTATAGACTGGGAGGGGAGTCGCACTGAAGCTTTCTTT.

The rearrangement links TRBV5-4 to TRBJ2-1; 8 bases line up with TRBD1. J was trimmed by 1 base and V by 4 bases; bases with no gene match: 10. The CDR3 runs 17 residues. Looked up from germline, CDR1 is SGHNT and CDR2 is YYREEE (reference sequence). The CDR3 coding sequence is TGTGCCAGCAGCGGATGGACAGGGTGGGTGTCCTACAATGAGCAGTTCTTC. It translates to CASSGWTGWVSYNEQFF. Full variable domain (outside the CDR3, taken from reference TRBV5-4 and TRBJ2-1): ETGVTQSPTHLIKTRGQQVTLRCSSQSGHNTVSWYQQALGQGPQFIFQYYREEENGRGNFPPRFSGLQFPNYSSELNVNALELDDSALYLCASSGWTGWVSYNEQFFGPGTRLTVL.

The V call is TRBV6-1, the J call TRBJ2-2; possibly TRBD1 for D (6 bases). Trimming removed 6 bases at V and 3 bases at J, with 14 bases between. Germline V gene lookup returns CDR1 MNHNS and CDR2 SASEGT. CDR3 size: 15 residues. The CDR3 DNA reads as TGTGCCAGCAGCTTAACGACAGGCCACACCGGGGAGCTGTTTTTT. The encoded protein is CASSLTTGHTGELFF.

The chain uses TRBV5-4 and TRBJ2-3; D unclear. The CDR3 spans 17 residues. The V end was cut by 0 bases, the J end by 3 bases, with 17 bases between. The germline gives CDR1 SGHNT, CDR2 YYREEE (reference sequence). CDR3 sequence reads: CASSLDRRSLWTDTQYF. CDR3 coding DNA: TGTGCCAGCAGCTTGGATCGCAGGTCCCTGTGGACAGATACGCAGTATTTT.

The V and J genes are TRBV6-4 and TRBJ1-2; D may be TRBD1 (5 bases). Between the trimmed V and J ends, which lost 0 bases and 4 bases, there was a span of 9 bases. This CDR3 comprises 14 residues. Germline V gene data show CDR1 as MRHNA and CDR2 as SNTAGT. CDR3 coding DNA: TGTGCCAGCAGTGACTCGCCGACAGCCTATGGCTACACCTTC. Its translation is CASSDSPTAYGYTF.

The gene calls are TRBV5-4 and TRBJ2-3; 10 nucleotides agree with TRBD2. This CDR3 is built from 17 residues. V was pared by 2 bases and J by 3 bases, with 9 bases of the junction left unmatched. Germline V gene sequence: CDR1 SGHNT, CDR2 YYREEE (reference sequence). The CDR3 nucleotides are TGTGCCAGCAGCTTCGAGACGGTTAGCGGGAGGACAGATACGCAGTATTTT. It translates to CASSFETVSGRTDTQYF.

The chain employs TRBV5-6 and TRBJ1-1; maybe TRBD1 (6 bases). CDR3 length: 17 residues. Trimming cost V 4 bases and J 1 base, with 20 bases left between them. Germline V gene sequence: CDR1 SGHDT, CDR2 YYEEEE. The CDR3 DNA follows: TGTGCCAGCAGCCATTATTCTGGGGGCCTTTCGAACACTGAAGCTTTCTTT. Its translation is CASSHYSGGLSNTEAFF.

The rearrangement joins TRBV4-2 to TRBJ2-1, with no clear D. Trimming removed 4 bases at V and 7 bases at J, with 17 bases between. This CDR3 comprises 15 residues. The germline gives CDR1 LGHNA, CDR2 YNFKEQ. The CDR3 is CASSLSGVKFNEQFF. The CDR3 coding sequence is TGTGCCAGCAGCCTATCGGGTGTCAAATTTAATGAGCAGTTCTTC.

The V gene is TRBV10-2, the J gene TRBJ1-1, with 8 bases lining up with TRBD1. Trimming removed 4 bases from V and 0 bases from J; junction bases left unmatched: 4. This CDR3 has 15 amino acids. Per germline, CDR1 WSHSY and CDR2 SAAADI. The CDR3 bases are TGCGCCAGCAGTGCCGACAGGGGCTTGAACACTGAAGCTTTCTTT. Amino acids: CASSADRGLNTEAFF.

This chain connects TRBV4-2 to TRBJ2-4; 8 nucleotides match TRBD1. The ends lost 1 base at V and 5 bases at J; junction bases unmatched: 4. The CDR3 totals 15 residues. Germline CDR1 is LGHNA and CDR2 is YNFKEQ. CDR3 in amino acids: CASSQVGQGENIQYF. In nucleotides, the CDR3 is TGTGCCAGCAGCCAAGTAGGACAGGGAGAAAACATTCAGTACTTC.